This T cell receptor (beta chain) was identified during a study of cytomegalovirus exposure and HLA in healthy donors. Study findings and constraints: Exclusion applied to some V segments, including TRBV6-2 and TRBV6-3, as they were indistinguishable. Rarity characterized most TCR sequences, yet some public TCRs appeared in many donors. TCR beta V- and J-gene trimming was later associated with a missense DCLRE1C variant. According to the study, approximately 150 TCR beta chains were cytomegalovirus-associated.

The CDR3 spans 16 residues. V was trimmed by 5 bases and J by 7 bases, leaving 21 bases between them. The germline gives CDR1 SGHVS, CDR2 FQNEAQ. This clone occurred a few times. Its matching antigen is unknown. The study ran its PCR with 60 Vbeta and 13 Jbeta primers. This table comes from immunoSEQ multiplex PCR, and its TCRdb copy is limited to in-frame clones, with some not included. The sample gives 150,000 to 200,000 clones, around 74% of which show up once; under 2.5% is in the top ten. This clonotype was obtained from a female donor in good health and CMV-seronegative. The J gene is TRBJ2-1, the V gene TRBV7-8; a weak D match, TRBD2 (7 bases). What was sequenced was PBMCs. Here the CDR3 DNA reads TGTGCCAGCAGCCCGCCTTGGAGGGAGGGGGGTAATGAGCAGTTCTTC. Translated: CASSPPWREGGNEQFF.